One and the same sample provided the 30 T cell receptor beta chains below, sequenced in a study of blood T cell repertoires in COVID-19. Profiled with immunoSEQ multiplex PCR; TCRdb holds only in-frame clones, not every one. Altogether 110,000 to 150,000 clones are present, over 70% being singletons, with the ten largest covering 44%. The specimen sequenced was peripheral blood. The receptor set was obtained from a human donor in a cohort sampled during active COVID-19.

This sequence joins TRBV11-3 and TRBJ2-3; 16 bases align to TRBD2. The CDR3 loop spans 17 amino acids. Trimming took 5 bases from V and 3 from J; bases not matched to a gene: 5. Germline V gives CDR1 SGHNT, CDR2 YENEEA. CDR3 in DNA: TGTGCCAGCAGCCCCGGGACTAGCGGGGGGGGGACAGATACGCAGTATTTT. Translating it yields CASSPGTSGGGTDTQYF.

V gene TRBV6-2 or TRBV6-3 combines with J gene TRBJ2-1; 7 bases align to TRBD2. The trim removed 7 bases at V and 4 bases at J, leaving 10 bases unmatched. Germline CDR1 is MNHEY and CDR2 is SVGEGT. CDR3 length: 15 amino acids. The CDR3 spells CASTPLGSGYNEQFF. In DNA, the CDR3 is TGTGCCAGCACCCCTCTTGGTAGCGGGTACAATGAGCAGTTCTTC.

The V gene is TRBV5-6, the J gene TRBJ2-5; possibly TRBD1 for D (6 bases). Germline values: CDR1 SGHDT, CDR2 YYEEEE. This CDR3 has 15 amino acids. V dropped 4 bases and J dropped 5 bases, with 18 bases sitting between them. The CDR3 region has the DNA TGTGCCAGCAGCACATACAGGGTTATGACGGAGACCCAGTACTTC. Protein: CASSTYRVMTETQYF.

On this clone itself: This specimen includes other DNA sequences encoding the same CDR3. The rearrangement joins TRBV18 to TRBJ2-2; D not resolved. The CDR3 contains 13 residues. The V and J ends lost 3 bases and 2 bases respectively, with 4 bases between them. Germline V gene sequence: CDR1 KGHSH, CDR2 LQKENI. The CDR3 sequence is CASSPQNTGELFF. CDR3 coding DNA: TGTGCCAGCTCACCTCAAAACACCGGGGAGCTGTTTTTT.

The chain recombines TRBV7-2 with TRBJ1-2; D gene uncertain. V lost 0 bases and J lost 6, with 8 bases in between. Germline CDR1 reads SGHTA; CDR2 reads FQGNSA. This CDR3 has 13 residues. The CDR3 sequence: CASSLAPGDGYTF. DNA for the CDR3: TGTGCCAGCAGCTTAGCTCCCGGGGATGGCTACACCTTC. Supplemented by reference TRBV7-2 and TRBJ1-2, the full variable domain reads GAGVSQSPSNKVTEKGKDVELRCDPISGHTALYWYRQSLGQGLEFLIYFQGNSAPDKSGLPSDRFSAERTGGSVSTLTIQRTQQEDSAVYLCASSLAPGDGYTFGSGTRLTVV.

The rearrangement joins TRBV24-1 to TRBJ2-1; weak D call: TRBD2 (7 bases). The V end lost 7 bases, the J end lost 6 bases, and 18 bases lay between the germline ends. The CDR3 runs 15 residues. The germline V gene has CDR1 KGHDR and CDR2 SFDVKD. The CDR3 DNA is TGTGCCACCAGGATGCGGGGGCGGCACGTCAATGAGCAGTTCTTC. This codes for CATRMRGRHVNEQFF.

The J gene is TRBJ1-3, the V gene TRBV4-2; tentatively, D is TRBD1 (5 bases). Germline CDR1 reads LGHNA; CDR2 reads YNFKEQ. The CDR3 is 16 residues long. V shed 4 bases and J shed 2 bases, with 15 bases lying between them. The CDR3 nucleotides are TGTGCCAGCAGCCCCACCGGCGGGGCCGCTGGAAACACCATATATTTT. Amino acid sequence: CASSPTGGAAGNTIYF.

The chain couples TRBV6-1 to TRBJ1-3; 8 bases align to TRBD1. The CDR3 has 19 amino acids. After removal of 3 bases from V and 5 bases from J, the junction contained 18 bases not matched to a gene. The germline gives CDR1 MNHNS, CDR2 SASEGT. The CDR3 spells CASSDLAPVDRDRRNTIYF. CDR3 DNA sequence: TGTGCCAGCAGTGATCTTGCTCCGGTGGACAGGGATCGGCGAAACACCATATATTTT.

As DNA, the CDR3 is TGTGCCAGCTCACCGAAGGGGGCTGAAGCTTTCTTT. This translates into CASSPKGAEAFF. V and J are TRBV18 and TRBJ1-1; D might be TRBD1 (6 bases). The CDR3 has 12 residues. V was trimmed by 3 bases and J by 6 bases, leaving 8 bases between them. CDR1 KGHSH and CDR2 LQKENI come from the germline V gene.

The J gene is TRBJ2-5, the V gene TRBV7-9, with TRBD1 identical over 9 bases. This CDR3 is 15 amino acids long. Germline-derived CDR1 and CDR2 are SEHNR and FQNEAQ (reference sequence). The V gene end was trimmed by 1 base and the J gene end by 4 bases; junction bases not matched to a gene: 4. The CDR3 reads CASSLVGGQGETQYF. The CDR3 nucleotides read TGTGCCAGCAGCTTAGTAGGGGGACAGGGAGAGACCCAGTACTTC.

This chain uses TRBV27 with TRBJ2-7, with D possibly matching TRBD2 (6 bases). The V end was cut by 3 bases, the J end by 6 bases, with 15 bases between. The CDR3 contains 14 residues. Germline values: CDR1 MNHEY, CDR2 SMNVEV (reference sequence). Here the CDR3 DNA reads TGTGCCAGCAGTTTGGGTGGGGGGTGGACCGAGCAGTACTTC. Translating gives CASSLGGGWTEQYF.

The V and J genes are TRBV7-3 and TRBJ2-3; TRBD2 matches at 11 bases. The ends lost 8 bases at V and 4 bases at J; junction bases unmatched: 11. The germline V gene has CDR1 SGHTA and CDR2 FQGTGA. The CDR3 has 16 residues. The CDR3 here is CASAHSGGASSDTQYF. In DNA, the CDR3 is TGTGCCAGCGCCCATAGCGGGGGGGCGTCGTCAGATACGCAGTATTTT.

This CDR3 is CASEPGQGSYEQYF. The CDR3 nucleotides are TGTGCCAGCGAGCCGGGACAGGGGTCCTACGAGCAGTACTTC. V is TRBV2 and J is TRBJ2-7, with TRBD1 matching 10 bases. The V gene end was trimmed by 8 bases and the J gene end by 1 base; junction bases not matched to a gene: 5. The CDR3 is 14 amino acids. Germline V gives CDR1 SNHLY, CDR2 FYNNEI.

V gene TRBV19 combines with J gene TRBJ2-7, with D maybe TRBD2 (5 bases). Germline V gene data show CDR1 as LNHDA and CDR2 as SQIVND (reference sequence). The CDR3 spans 13 residues. V was pared by 10 bases and J by 1 base, with 14 bases between. CDR3 sequence (DNA): TGTGCCACCGCCGGGGATCGATCCTACGAGCAGTACTTC. It translates to CATAGDRSYEQYF.

This clone has more than one count but fewer than ten. This chain joins TRBV11-3 and TRBJ1-1; no reliable D call. The CDR3 sequence is 14 residues long. Germline CDR1 reads SGHNT; CDR2 reads YENEEA. Between the trimmed V and J ends, which lost 2 bases and 4 bases, there was a span of 11 bases. The CDR3 here is CASSLRQRGTEAFF. The CDR3 DNA reads TGTGCCAGCAGCTTACGTCAGCGAGGCACTGAAGCTTTCTTT.

CDR3 sequence reads: CASSGLSDTQYF. CDR3 sequence (DNA): TGTGCCAGCAGCGGACTGTCAGATACGCAGTATTTT. J is TRBJ2-3 and V is TRBV2; possibly TRBD2 for D (5 bases). V was clipped by 6 bases and J by 4 bases, with 8 bases between them. The germline CDR1 and CDR2 sequences are SNHLY and FYNNEI. The CDR3 spans 12 residues.

The V and J genes are TRBV7-2 and TRBJ2-5; the D gene is possibly TRBD2 (5 bases). Trimming removed 2 bases from V and 5 bases from J, with 9 bases in between. CDR1 and CDR2 from the germline V gene are SGHTA and FQGNSA. This CDR3 has 13 amino acids. In DNA, the CDR3 is TGTGCCAGCAGCTTAAGTTTAGCGGAGACCCAGTACTTC. Protein product: CASSLSLAETQYF.

The rearrangement joins TRBV15 to TRBJ1-6, with TRBD1 matching over 7 bases. The CDR3 is 13 amino acids. Germline lookup yields CDR1 LNHNV and CDR2 YYDKDF (reference sequence). V shed 6 bases and J 12 bases; nucleotides not matched to a gene: 8. As DNA, the CDR3 is TGTGCCACCAGTGGGGGGCAGGGGGTACCCCTCCACTTT. Amino acid sequence: CATSGGQGVPLHF. Full variable domain (rest looked up from reference TRBV15 and TRBJ1-6): DAMVIQNPRYQVTQFGKPVTLSCSQTLNHNVMYWYQQKSSQAPKLLFHYYDKDFNNEADTPDNFQSRRPNTSFCFLDIRSPGLGDTAMYLCATSGGQGVPLHFGNGTRLTVT.

V is TRBV18 and J is TRBJ1-1, with D tentatively TRBD1 (5 bases). CDR3 length equals 11 residues. The germline CDR1 and CDR2 sequences are KGHSH and LQKENI. V was shortened by 6 bases and J by 8 bases, with 10 bases between the two germline ends. The CDR3 reads CASSGREEAFF. CDR3 DNA sequence: TGTGCCAGCTCTGGCAGGGAAGAAGCTTTCTTT.

The table lists this clone with a few counts. The chain combines TRBV9 with TRBJ1-1, with D perhaps matching TRBD1 (6 bases). CDR3 length equals 13 residues. V was pared by 4 bases and J by 1 base, with 8 bases between. Germline V gives CDR1 SGDLS, CDR2 YYNGEE. The CDR3 sequence is CASSKTGNTEAFF. CDR3 bases: TGTGCCAGCAGCAAGACAGGGAACACTGAAGCTTTCTTT. The complete variable domain, with remaining parts taken from reference TRBV9 and TRBJ1-1, reads DSGVTQTPKHLITATGQRVTLRCSPRSGDLSVYWYQQSLDQGLQFLIQYYNGEERAKGNILERFSAQQFPDLHSELNLSSLELGDSALYFCASSKTGNTEAFFGQGTRLTVV.

This clone has a single count. The chain carries TRBV5-5 and TRBJ2-1, with 12 bases that match TRBD2. Germline-derived CDR1 and CDR2 are SGHKS and YYEKEE (reference sequence). With V trimmed by 5 bases and J by 7 bases, 4 bases remained unmatched. This CDR3 has 14 residues. The CDR3, as DNA: TGTGCCAGCAGTCTCGGGACTAGCGGGAATGAGCAGTTCTTC. Its translation is CASSLGTSGNEQFF.

This clone has a single count. The V gene is TRBV5-4, the J gene TRBJ1-4; unclear D gene. CDR1 is SGHNT and CDR2 is YYREEE in the germline V gene (reference sequence). V was shortened by 0 bases and J by 7 bases, with 19 bases between the two germline ends. There are 17 residues in the CDR3. The CDR3 loop reads CASSLGGSRGLGEKLFF. CDR3 DNA sequence: TGTGCCAGCAGCTTGGGTGGAAGCCGGGGATTAGGTGAAAAACTGTTTTTT.

This chain joins TRBV9 and TRBJ2-3, with a weak D call TRBD2 (6 bases). V gave up 3 bases and J gave up 0 bases, with 17 bases separating them. From germline, CDR1 is SGDLS and CDR2 YYNGEE. This CDR3 spans 17 amino acids. CDR3 loop: CASSEVGTATSTDTQYF. In DNA form, the CDR3 reads TGTGCCAGCAGCGAGGTGGGGACTGCGACTAGCACAGATACGCAGTATTTT.

CDR3 in amino acids: CASSSGQASFSYEQYF. The CDR3 DNA reads as TGTGCCAGCAGCTCGGGACAGGCTTCTTTCTCCTACGAGCAGTACTTC. This chain links TRBV7-8 with TRBJ2-7; TRBD1 matches at 8 bases. The germline V gene encodes CDR1 SGHVS and CDR2 FQNEAQ. Trimming at V came to 4 bases and at J to 0 bases, leaving 8 bases not matched to a gene. The CDR3 sequence is 16 residues long.

V usage is TRBV6-5 and J usage is TRBJ1-2; no clear D. Germline assignment: CDR1 MNHEY and CDR2 SVGAGI. This CDR3 spans 14 amino acids. V was pared by 7 bases and J by 6 bases, with 18 bases between. The CDR3 region has the DNA TGTGCCAGCACTTTAGGACTCGGGGTACATGGCTACACCTTC. Translated, it gives CASTLGLGVHGYTF.

V gene TRBV6-4 combines with J gene TRBJ1-1; D perhaps matches TRBD1 (6 bases). V lost 6 bases to trimming and J lost 0 bases, with 11 bases between them. The CDR3 totals 14 residues. CDR1 is MRHNA and CDR2 is SNTAGT in the germline V gene. The CDR3 sequence: CASRRTAMNTEAFF. The CDR3 nucleotides are TGTGCCAGCAGACGGACAGCAATGAACACTGAAGCTTTCTTT.

This chain connects TRBV19 to TRBJ1-2; unclear D gene. There are 14 residues in the CDR3. Trimming removed 3 bases from V and 7 bases from J, with 15 bases in between. Germline values: CDR1 LNHDA, CDR2 SQIVND (reference sequence). CDR3 nucleotide sequence: TGTGCCAGTAGTATGTCTGCGATCGGGGTTGGCTACACCTTC. This sequence encodes CASSMSAIGVGYTF. The variable domain in full, with the rest retrieved from reference TRBV19 and TRBJ1-2, is DGGITQSPKYLFRKEGQNVTLSCEQNLNHDAMYWYRQDPGQGLRLIYYSQIVNDFQKGDIAEGYSVSREKKESFPLTVTSAQKNPTAFYLCASSMSAIGVGYTFGSGTRLTVV.

The chain joins TRBV9 to TRBJ1-2, with no clear D. The CDR3 totals 15 residues. Between the trimmed V and J ends, which lost 0 bases and 5 bases, there was a span of 14 bases. The germline gives CDR1 SGDLS, CDR2 YYNGEE. The chain's CDR3 is CASSVATAGKYGYTF. Written as DNA, the CDR3 is TGTGCCAGCAGCGTAGCTACAGCGGGAAAGTATGGCTACACCTTC. The variable domain in full, completed from reference TRBV9 and TRBJ1-2, reads DSGVTQTPKHLITATGQRVTLRCSPRSGDLSVYWYQQSLDQGLQFLIQYYNGEERAKGNILERFSAQQFPDLHSELNLSSLELGDSALYFCASSVATAGKYGYTFGSGTRLTVV.

This chain joins TRBV19 and TRBJ2-3, with 9 nucleotides matching TRBD1. Germline CDR1 LNHDA, CDR2 SQIVND (reference sequence). V shed 6 bases and J 4 bases; nucleotides not matched to a gene: 11. The CDR3 contains 16 residues. The chain's CDR3 is CASSARVGTGPDTQYF. As DNA, the CDR3 is TGTGCCAGTAGCGCAAGAGTAGGGACAGGGCCAGATACGCAGTATTTT.

The chain joins TRBV29-1 to TRBJ1-2; the match to TRBD1 covers 10 bases. The CDR3 sequence is 15 residues long. Per germline, CDR1 SQVTM and CDR2 ANQGSEA. With V trimmed by 6 bases and J by 4 bases, 11 bases remained unmatched. CDR3 residues: CSVDLGTGATYGYTF. The CDR3 nucleotides read TGCAGCGTAGATCTCGGGACAGGGGCGACCTATGGCTACACCTTC.